This T cell receptor beta chain is drawn from a study of T cells in Graves' hyperthyroidism and ophthalmopathy. TCR beta CDR3 region amplification was performed from RNA transcripts. Carried out on the TCR CDR3, a first-round RT-PCR used the HTBI primer set. MiXCR, applied by TCRdb to the multiplex PCR reads, yields one record per CDR3 protein. The data show approximately 600,000 distinct CDR3 sequences, less than 25% seen once. CDR1 is MNHEY and CDR2 is SVGAGI in the germline V gene. The CDR3 is made up of 17 amino acids. V was shortened by 2 bases and J by 1 base, with 18 bases between the two germline ends. Concerning this clonotype: Its specificity is unknown.

Clinical symptoms, serum thyroxine and TRAb, thyroid ultrasound and orbital computed tomography were used for the diagnoses. Overall study findings and caveats: The model's output predicted ophthalmopathy at a median of around 7 months prior to onset.

Sequences were obtained from blood. The source is a man younger than 40 with Graves' ophthalmopathy. The J gene is TRBJ2-7, the V gene TRBV6-5; D might be TRBD1 (6 bases). The CDR3 DNA sequence: TGTGCCAGCAGTTACCAACTGAAACCGACAGGTTCCTACGAGCAGTACTTC. Protein product: CASSYQLKPTGSYEQYF.